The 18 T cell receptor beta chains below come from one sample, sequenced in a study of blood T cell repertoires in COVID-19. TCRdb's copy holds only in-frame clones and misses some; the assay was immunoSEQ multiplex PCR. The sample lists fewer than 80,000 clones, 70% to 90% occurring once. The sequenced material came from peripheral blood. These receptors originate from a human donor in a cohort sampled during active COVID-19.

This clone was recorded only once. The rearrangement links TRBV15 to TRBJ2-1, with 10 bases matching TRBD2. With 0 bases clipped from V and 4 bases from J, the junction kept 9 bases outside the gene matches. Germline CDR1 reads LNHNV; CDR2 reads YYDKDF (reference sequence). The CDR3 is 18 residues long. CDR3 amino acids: CATSRDRPLAGAYNEQFF. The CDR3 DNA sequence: TGTGCCACCAGCAGAGATCGCCCTCTAGCGGGAGCTTACAATGAGCAGTTCTTC.

The CDR3 nucleotides are TGCAGTGGGGCACAGCTCCACGAGCAGTACTTC. Its protein is CSGAQLHEQYF. This chain joins TRBV20-1 and TRBJ2-7; no clear D. Trimming removed 7 bases from V and 5 bases from J, with 12 bases in between. The length of the CDR3 is 11 residues. The germline CDR1 and CDR2 sequences are DFQATT and SNEGSKA (reference sequence).

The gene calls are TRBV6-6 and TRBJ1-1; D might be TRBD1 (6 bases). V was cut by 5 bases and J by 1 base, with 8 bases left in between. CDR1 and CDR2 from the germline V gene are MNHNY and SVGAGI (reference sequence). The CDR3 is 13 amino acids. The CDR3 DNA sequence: TGTGCCAGCAGTCCGACAGGGAACACTGAAGCTTTCTTT. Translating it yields CASSPTGNTEAFF.

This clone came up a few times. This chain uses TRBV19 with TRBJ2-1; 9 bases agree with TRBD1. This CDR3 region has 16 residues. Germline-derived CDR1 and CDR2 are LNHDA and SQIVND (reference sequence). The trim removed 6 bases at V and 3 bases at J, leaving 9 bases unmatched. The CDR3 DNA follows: TGTGCCAGTAGGCCGACCGGGACAGGGCTCTACAATGAGCAGTTCTTC. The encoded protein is CASRPTGTGLYNEQFF.

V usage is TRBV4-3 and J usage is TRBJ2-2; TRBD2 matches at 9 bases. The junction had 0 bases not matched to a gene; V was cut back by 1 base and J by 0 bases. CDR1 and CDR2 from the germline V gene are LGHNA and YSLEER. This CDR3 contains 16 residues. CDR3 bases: TGCGCCAGCAGCCAAGGACTAGCGGCGAACACCGGGGAGCTGTTTTTT. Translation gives CASSQGLAANTGELFF.

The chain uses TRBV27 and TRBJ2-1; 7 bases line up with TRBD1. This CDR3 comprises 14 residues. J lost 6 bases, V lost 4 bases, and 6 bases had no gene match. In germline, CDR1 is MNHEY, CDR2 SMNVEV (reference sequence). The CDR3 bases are TGTGCCAGCAGTTCCCCGACAGGGTTCAATGAGCAGTTCTTC. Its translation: CASSSPTGFNEQFF.

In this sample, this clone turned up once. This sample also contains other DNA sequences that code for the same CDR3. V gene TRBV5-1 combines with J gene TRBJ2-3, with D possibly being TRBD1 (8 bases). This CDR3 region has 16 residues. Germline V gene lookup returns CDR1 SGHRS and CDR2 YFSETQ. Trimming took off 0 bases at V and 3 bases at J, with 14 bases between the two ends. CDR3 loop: CASSLGGQGGTDTQYF. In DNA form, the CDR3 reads TGCGCCAGCAGCTTGGGTGGACAGGGAGGGACAGATACGCAGTATTTT.

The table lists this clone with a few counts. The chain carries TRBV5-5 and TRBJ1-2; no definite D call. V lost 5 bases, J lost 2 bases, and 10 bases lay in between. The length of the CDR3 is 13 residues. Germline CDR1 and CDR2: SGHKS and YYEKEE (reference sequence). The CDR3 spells CASSYTENYGYTF. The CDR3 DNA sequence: TGTGCCAGCAGTTATACGGAGAACTATGGCTACACCTTC.

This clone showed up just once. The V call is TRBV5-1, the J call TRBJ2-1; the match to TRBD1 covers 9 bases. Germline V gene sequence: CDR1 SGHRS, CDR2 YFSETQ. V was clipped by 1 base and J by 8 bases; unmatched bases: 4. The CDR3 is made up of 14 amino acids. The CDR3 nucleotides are TGCGCCAGCAGCTTGACAGGGGGCGGGGATGAGCAGTTCTTC. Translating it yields CASSLTGGGDEQFF.

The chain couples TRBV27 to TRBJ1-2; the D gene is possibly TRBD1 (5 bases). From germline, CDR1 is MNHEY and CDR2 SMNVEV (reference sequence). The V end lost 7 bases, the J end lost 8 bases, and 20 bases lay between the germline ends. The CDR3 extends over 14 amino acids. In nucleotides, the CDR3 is TGTGCCAGCACCGACACCCAGGGTCTGGGGGGCTACACCTTC. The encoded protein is CASTDTQGLGGYTF.

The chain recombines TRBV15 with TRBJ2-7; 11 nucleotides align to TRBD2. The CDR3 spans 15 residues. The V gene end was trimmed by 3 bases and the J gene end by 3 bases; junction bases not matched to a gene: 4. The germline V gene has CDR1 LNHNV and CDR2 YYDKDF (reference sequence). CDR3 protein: CATSSSGRALYEQYF. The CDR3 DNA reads TGTGCCACCAGCAGTAGCGGGAGGGCCCTCTACGAGCAGTACTTC.

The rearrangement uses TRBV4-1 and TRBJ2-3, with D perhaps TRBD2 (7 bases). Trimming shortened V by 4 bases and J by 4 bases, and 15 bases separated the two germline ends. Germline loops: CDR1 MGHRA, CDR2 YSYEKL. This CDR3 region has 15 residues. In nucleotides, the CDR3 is TGCGCCAGCAGCCCACCGGGGGGCGGCGCAGATACGCAGTATTTT. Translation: CASSPPGGGADTQYF.

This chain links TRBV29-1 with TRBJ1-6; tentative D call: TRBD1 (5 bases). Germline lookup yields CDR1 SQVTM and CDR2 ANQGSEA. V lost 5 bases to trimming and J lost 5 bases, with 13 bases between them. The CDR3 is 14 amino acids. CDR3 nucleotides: TGCAGCGTTCGGGTTGCGGGGGATAATTCACCCCTCCACTTT. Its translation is CSVRVAGDNSPLHF.

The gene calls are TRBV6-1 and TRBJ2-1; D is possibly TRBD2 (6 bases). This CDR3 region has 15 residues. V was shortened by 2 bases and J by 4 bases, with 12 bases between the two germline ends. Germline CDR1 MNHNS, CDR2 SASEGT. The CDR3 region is CASSEREPTYNEQFF. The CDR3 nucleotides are TGTGCCAGCAGTGAACGGGAGCCAACATACAATGAGCAGTTCTTC.

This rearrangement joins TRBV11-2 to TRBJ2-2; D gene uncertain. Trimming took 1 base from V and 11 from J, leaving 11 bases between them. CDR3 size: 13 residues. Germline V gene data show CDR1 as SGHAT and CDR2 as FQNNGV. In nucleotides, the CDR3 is TGTGCCAGCAGCTTAGGGTCTAGTAGAGAGCTGTTTTTT. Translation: CASSLGSSRELFF.

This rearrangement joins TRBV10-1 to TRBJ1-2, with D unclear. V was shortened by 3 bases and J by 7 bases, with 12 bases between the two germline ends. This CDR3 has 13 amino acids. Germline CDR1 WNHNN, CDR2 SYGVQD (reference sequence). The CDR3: CASSEWASSGYTF. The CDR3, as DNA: TGCGCCAGCAGTGAATGGGCGTCCAGTGGCTACACCTTC.

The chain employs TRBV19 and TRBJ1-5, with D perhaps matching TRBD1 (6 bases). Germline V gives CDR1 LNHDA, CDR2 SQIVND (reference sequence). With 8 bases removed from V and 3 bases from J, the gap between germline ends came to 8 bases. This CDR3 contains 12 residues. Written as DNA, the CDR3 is TGTGCCAGTCGGGACATCAATCAGCCCCAGCATTTT. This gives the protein CASRDINQPQHF.

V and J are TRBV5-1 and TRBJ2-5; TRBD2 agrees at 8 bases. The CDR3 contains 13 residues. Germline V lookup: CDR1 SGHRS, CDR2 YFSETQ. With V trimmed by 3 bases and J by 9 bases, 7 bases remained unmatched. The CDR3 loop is CASSSGGRWAQYF. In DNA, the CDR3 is TGCGCCAGCAGCTCGGGGGGGCGATGGGCCCAGTACTTC.